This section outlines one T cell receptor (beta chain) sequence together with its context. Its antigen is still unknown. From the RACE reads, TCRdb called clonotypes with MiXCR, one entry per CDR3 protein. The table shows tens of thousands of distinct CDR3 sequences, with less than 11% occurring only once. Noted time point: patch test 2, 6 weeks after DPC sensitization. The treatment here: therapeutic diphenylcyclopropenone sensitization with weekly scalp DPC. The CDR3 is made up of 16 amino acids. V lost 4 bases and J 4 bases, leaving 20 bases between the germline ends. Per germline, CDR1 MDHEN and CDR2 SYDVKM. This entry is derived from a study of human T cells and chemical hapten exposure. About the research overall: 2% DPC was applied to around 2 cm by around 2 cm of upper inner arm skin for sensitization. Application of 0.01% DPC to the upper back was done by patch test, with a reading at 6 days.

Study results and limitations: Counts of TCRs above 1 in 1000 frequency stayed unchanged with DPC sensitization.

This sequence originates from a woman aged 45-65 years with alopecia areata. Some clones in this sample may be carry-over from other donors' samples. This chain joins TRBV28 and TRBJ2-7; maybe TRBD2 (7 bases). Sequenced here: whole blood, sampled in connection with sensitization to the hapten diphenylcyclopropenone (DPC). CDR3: CASSSRSGTRSYEQYF. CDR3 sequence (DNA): TGTGCCAGCAGTTCGAGAAGCGGGACACGGTCGTACGAGCAGTACTTC.